The entry below describes one T cell receptor beta chain. With 4 bases removed from V and 0 bases from J, the gap between germline ends came to 16 bases. The CDR3 extends over 17 amino acids. The germline V gene encodes CDR1 MNHEY and CDR2 SVGAGI. The data were obtained in a study of blood T cells in healthy people across ages. A second about 6 to 12 cycle PCR used barcoded and J-beta primers. TCRdb passed the 5' RACE reads through MiXCR, listing each CDR3 protein once. The table has around 780,000 distinct CDR3 sequences, 25% to 30% seen once. Another study also made use of these data, one on T cells of mothers and their children. This second report adds: Whether pairs are related or unrelated, thymic selection shapes their TCR recombination output in much the same way.

This clonotype was obtained from a boy aged 5-17 years in good health. Sequencing was carried out using blood. The chain uses TRBV6-5 and TRBJ2-1; D might be TRBD2 (5 bases). CDR3 nucleotides: TGTGCCAGCAGTTTACTAGACGGGCGAAGCTCCTACAATGAGCAGTTCTTC. Protein sequence: CASSLLDGRSSYNEQFF.